This is a list of T cell receptor beta chains from one sample in a study of control samples from healthy donors and cancer patients. Libraries were prepared by immunoSEQ multiplex PCR; TCRdb keeps only in-frame clonotypes and omits some of them. Of more than 110,000 clones detected, over 85% appear once; the ten largest clones hold about 10%. Sequenced material: blood. The receptors originated from a young man in good health. The CDR3 runs from the conserved cysteine through the conserved F or W. The D gene is left open where the match is weak. Some rows mark clone size as missing; the rest say once, few, many or name a class of expanded clone.

J	size	V	D	DNA	CDR3
TRBJ2-7	NA	TRBV29-1	TRBD2	TGCAGCGCCCGAACCCGCATAGCGGGAGTCCTAGTCACCTACGAGCAGTACTTC	CSARTRIAGVLVTYEQYF
TRBJ1-1	NA	TRBV19	NA	TGTGCCAGTAGTATTGGGGGAATGAACACTGAAGCTTTCTTT	CASSIGGMNTEAFF
TRBJ2-7	few	TRBV9	NA	TGTGCCAGCAGCGGTACTAGCTCCTACGAGCAGTACTTC	CASSGTSSYEQYF
TRBJ1-2	NA	TRBV12-3/TRBV12-4	NA	TGTGCCAGCAGACCAGGGAATAACTATGGCTACACCTTC	CASRPGNNYGYTF
TRBJ1-3	NA	TRBV5-6	TRBD1	TGTGCCAGCAGCCGGGGACAGACTGGAAGAAACACCATATATTTT	CASSRGQTGRNTIYF
TRBJ2-7	NA	TRBV5-1	TRBD2	TGCGCCAGCAGCTTGATAGCGGGGACCTACGAGCAGTACTTC	CASSLIAGTYEQYF
TRBJ2-7	NA	TRBV27	NA	TGTGCCAGCAAAAGACCGGACTCCTACGAGCAGTACTTC	CASKRPDSYEQYF
TRBJ1-2	NA	TRBV10-3	NA	TGTGCCATCAGTGACCAAAGGACCGGGACGCAGAATGGCTACACCTTC	CAISDQRTGTQNGYTF
TRBJ1-1	few	TRBV19	NA	TGTGCCACCACCGCAAGAGGGGCCACTGAAGCTTTCTTT	CATTARGATEAFF
TRBJ2-2	NA	TRBV5-1	TRBD2	TGCGCCAGCAGCCCGGGACTAGCGGGAGGCCCACCGAACACCGGGGAGCTGTTTTTT	CASSPGLAGGPPNTGELFF
TRBJ1-4	NA	TRBV3-1/TRBV3-2	NA	TGTGCCAGCAGCCTCTGGTCAACTAATGAAAAACTGTTTTTT	CASSLWSTNEKLFF
TRBJ2-1	NA	TRBV4-2	NA	TGTGCCAGCAGCCAAGAGTATGAGCAGTTCTTC	CASSQEYEQFF
TRBJ1-5	NA	TRBV6-6	TRBD1	TGTGCCAGCAGACCACCGGGACAGGCTAGCAATCAGCCCCAGCATTTT	CASRPPGQASNQPQHF
TRBJ1-2	NA	TRBV3-1/TRBV3-2	TRBD1	TGTGCCAGCAGCCAAAGGGGACAGAGCTATGGCTACACCTTC	CASSQRGQSYGYTF
TRBJ2-5	NA	TRBV24-1	NA	TGTGCCACCAGTGTCGGGGGGCCCCCAGAGACCCAGTACTTC	CATSVGGPPETQYF
TRBJ2-2	NA	TRBV4-3	NA	TGCGCCAGCAGCCAAGATCCCGCGTCGGGGGCGAACACCGGGGAGCTGTTTTTT	CASSQDPASGANTGELFF
TRBJ2-7	NA	TRBV7-8	TRBD2	TGTGCCAGCAGCTTAGCTTTCGTAGCGGGAGGGCCTTACGAGCAGTACTTC	CASSLAFVAGGPYEQYF
TRBJ1-1	NA	TRBV15	NA	TGTGCCACCAGCACAATCGACACCACTGAAGCTTTCTTT	CATSTIDTTEAFF
TRBJ1-6	NA	TRBV4-1	NA	TGCGCCAGCAGCCAAGGTCCGGACAGCTTCTATAATTCACCCCTCCACTTT	CASSQGPDSFYNSPLHF
TRBJ2-3	NA	TRBV30	TRBD1	TGTGCCTGGGGGACAGCCACAGATACGCAGTATTTT	CAWGTATDTQYF
TRBJ2-5	few	TRBV9	TRBD2	TGTGCCAGCAGTGAGGCTAGCGGGATTAGAGAGACCCAGTACTTC	CASSEASGIRETQYF
TRBJ2-7	NA	TRBV7-6	NA	TGTGCCAGCAGCCCCATCCCGCTTGGCGAGCAGTACTTC	CASSPIPLGEQYF
TRBJ2-2	NA	TRBV5-8	NA	TGTGCCAGCAGCTTGCCAGGGGTTTGGGCGAGCACCGGGGAGCTGTTTTTT	CASSLPGVWASTGELFF
TRBJ1-4	NA	TRBV2	NA	TGTGCCAGCAGCCCAACCCAGGGCCGGTTTGGTGAAAAACTGTTTTTT	CASSPTQGRFGEKLFF
TRBJ2-1	NA	TRBV6-4	TRBD2	TGTGCCAGCAGTGAGTCTAGCGGGAGTGGGTACAATGAGCAGTTCTTC	CASSESSGSGYNEQFF
TRBJ2-3	NA	TRBV28	TRBD1	TGTGCCAGCAGACTGACAGGGACCACAGATACGCAGTATTTT	CASRLTGTTDTQYF
TRBJ2-2	NA	TRBV7-9	NA	TGTGCCAGCAGCTCGCGGACGGGCCGAACCAACACCGGGGAGCTGTTTTTT	CASSSRTGRTNTGELFF
TRBJ2-3	NA	TRBV6-6	NA	TGTGCCAGCAGTTACTCAGGACAGAGCACAGATACGCAGTATTTT	CASSYSGQSTDTQYF
TRBJ2-3	NA	TRBV27	TRBD2	TGTGCCAGCAGTCACGGGGGGGAAGATACGCAGTATTTT	CASSHGGEDTQYF
TRBJ1-1	NA	TRBV7-3	NA	TGTGCCAGCAGCTTAAATGGAGGGAGCAACACTGAAGCTTTCTTT	CASSLNGGSNTEAFF
TRBJ2-7	NA	TRBV7-2	TRBD2	TGTGCCAGCAGCTTAGAGTCCCCTAGCGGGAGAGGGTACTTC	CASSLESPSGRGYF
TRBJ2-1	NA	TRBV6-4	NA	TGTGCCAGCAGTGACGGACCCGCGGATGAGCAGTTCTTC	CASSDGPADEQFF
TRBJ1-5	NA	TRBV2	NA	TGTGCCAGCACCCGGGAAGACGGTAGCAATCAGCCCCAGCATTTT	CASTREDGSNQPQHF
TRBJ1-4	NA	TRBV5-1	NA	TGCGCCAGCAGGGACAGAGTAGGGGAAAAACTGTTTTTT	CASRDRVGEKLFF
TRBJ1-1	NA	TRBV6-5	NA	TGTGCCAGCAGGGTAGGATTTGACACTGAAGCTTTCTTT	CASRVGFDTEAFF
TRBJ1-1	NA	TRBV29-1	NA	TGCAGCGTTGATGGCGGACTGAACGCTGAAGCTTTCTTT	CSVDGGLNAEAFF
TRBJ2-1	NA	TRBV6-5	TRBD2	TGTGCCAGCACCGAGACTAGCGGGAGGGCCAACGAGCAGTTCTTC	CASTETSGRANEQFF
TRBJ2-1	NA	TRBV12-1	NA	TGTGCCAGCAGCTTTGGGGGCAGGGTTTCTAGCGGGAGAGGGGAACGCAATGAGCAGTTCTTC	CASSFGGRVSSGRGERNEQFF